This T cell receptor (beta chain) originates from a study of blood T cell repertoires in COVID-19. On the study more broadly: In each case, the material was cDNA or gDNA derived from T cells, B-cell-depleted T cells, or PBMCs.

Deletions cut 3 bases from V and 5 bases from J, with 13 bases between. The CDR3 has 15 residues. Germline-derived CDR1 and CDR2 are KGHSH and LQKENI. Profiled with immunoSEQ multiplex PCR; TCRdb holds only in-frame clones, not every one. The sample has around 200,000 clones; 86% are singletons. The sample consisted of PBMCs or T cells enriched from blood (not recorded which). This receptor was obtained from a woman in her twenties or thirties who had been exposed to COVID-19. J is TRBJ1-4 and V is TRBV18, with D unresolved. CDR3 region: CASSPLRDPNEKLFF. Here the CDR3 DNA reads TGTGCCAGCTCACCTCTACGAGATCCCAATGAAAAACTGTTTTTT.